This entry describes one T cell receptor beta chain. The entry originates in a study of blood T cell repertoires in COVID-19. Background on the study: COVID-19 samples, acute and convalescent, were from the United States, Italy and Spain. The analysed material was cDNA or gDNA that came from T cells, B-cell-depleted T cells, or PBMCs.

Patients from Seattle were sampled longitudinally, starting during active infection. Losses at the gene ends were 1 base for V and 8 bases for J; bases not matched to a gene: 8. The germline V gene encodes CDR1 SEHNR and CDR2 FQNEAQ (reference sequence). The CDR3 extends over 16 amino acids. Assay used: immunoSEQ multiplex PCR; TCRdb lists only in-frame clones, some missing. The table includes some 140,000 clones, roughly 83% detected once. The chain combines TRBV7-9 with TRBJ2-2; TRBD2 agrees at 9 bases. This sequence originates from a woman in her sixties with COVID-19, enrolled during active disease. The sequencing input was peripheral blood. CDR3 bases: TGTGCCAGCAGCTTAGGCTCCGGACTAGCGTTTGGGGAGCTGTTTTTT. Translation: CASSLGSGLAFGELFF.